What follows is one T cell receptor beta chain and its context. This clone was detected only once. Its recognized antigen is unknown. Per-nucleotide qualities are absent, and no much larger clonotype sits a single base away. The sample is drawn from a study of blood T cell repertoires in COVID-19 (dated by TCRdb to 2018 to 2021). About the investigation overall: Samples covering the acute and convalescent phases of COVID-19 were provided by collaborators in the United States, Italy and Spain. Deeply sampled blood TCRbeta repertoires from subjects exposed to, actively infected with, or recovered from COVID-19 were included in the dataset. A freely available public database, intended as a resource for researchers studying the immune response to SARS-CoV-2, is where the repertoires were released. The samples were drawn from two sources: the first 160 participants of the ongoing ImmuneRACE study, and 1,254 subjects contributed by 6 global collaborators. The material from the prospective study consisted of cDNA or gDNA derived from T cells, B-cell-depleted T cells, or PBMCs. Nearly every sample came with metadata listing a de-identified subject ID, COVID-19 status, age in years and sex. Where available, HLA class I and class II types were taken from metadata supplied by the sample provider and were not determined by assay-based typing.

Whole blood was collected in K2EDTA tubes by collaborating institutions according to the institutions' own protocols. For TCRbeta analysis, collaborators shipped samples in one of three forms: frozen whole blood, isolated PBMCs, or DNA extracted from either of those sample types. What the work shows at the level of the full study, not this receptor alone: The quantity of clinical and demographic metadata differed by source and by participant and was supplied without curation.

The immunoSEQ Assay, a bias-controlled multiplex PCR, was used to amplify TCRbeta CDR3 regions from genomic DNA. The published analysis was carried out like this. Within the assay, amplification of reference gene primers was used to estimate how many nucleated cells each sample contained. Sequence reads were collapsed and filtered to measure the absolute abundance of every unique TCRbeta CDR3 rearrangement. For each sample, productive Simpson clonality was calculated as the square root of Simpson's diversity index over productive rearrangements. Imported from immuneACCESS, the table was reduced by TCRdb to in-frame sequences with V and J called. These copies leave out some clones; in studies compared against another copy, an unresolved V gene accounts for under half, and the cause of the remainder is not known. V and J calls and clone size come straight from that table; D and trimming were deduced from the DNA. Present in this sample are about 120,000 clones, about nine tenths of which were seen just once. Together, the top ten hold 30% of the sample.

CDR1 and CDR2 (SGHRS, YFSETQ) derive from the germline V gene. Trimmed from V: 3 bases; trimmed from J: 5 bases; junction bases lacking a gene match: 5. The CDR3 has 15 amino acids, counting the end cysteine and phenylalanine. The kept DNA is CDR3 alone, 45 bases in frame from the first base. The chain was built from TRBV5-1 and TRBJ2-2, and 9 junction bases match TRBD1. The receptor was derived from a woman aged 70 to 79 with acute or convalescent COVID-19. Sequencing used peripheral blood. The CDR3 protein: CASSSTGGRTGELFF. Read as DNA, the sequence is TGCGCCAGCAGCTCTACAGGGGGCCGAACCGGGGAGCTGTTTTTT.